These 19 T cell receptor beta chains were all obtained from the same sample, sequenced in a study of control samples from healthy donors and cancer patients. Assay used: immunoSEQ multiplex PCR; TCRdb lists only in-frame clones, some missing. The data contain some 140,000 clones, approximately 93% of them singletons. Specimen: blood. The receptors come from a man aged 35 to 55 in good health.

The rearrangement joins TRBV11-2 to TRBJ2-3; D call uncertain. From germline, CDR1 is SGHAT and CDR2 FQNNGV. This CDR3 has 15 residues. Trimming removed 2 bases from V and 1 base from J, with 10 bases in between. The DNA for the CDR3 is TGTGCCAGCAGCTTATCTGGTGGGGGCACAGATACGCAGTATTTT. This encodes CASSLSGGGTDTQYF.

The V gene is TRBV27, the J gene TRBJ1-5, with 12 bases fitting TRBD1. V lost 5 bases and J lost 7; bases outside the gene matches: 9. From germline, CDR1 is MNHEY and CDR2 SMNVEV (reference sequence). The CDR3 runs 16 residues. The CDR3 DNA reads TGTGCCAGCAGTCTCTTCTCCGGGACAGGGGGCCAGCCCCAGCATTTT. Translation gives CASSLFSGTGGQPQHF.

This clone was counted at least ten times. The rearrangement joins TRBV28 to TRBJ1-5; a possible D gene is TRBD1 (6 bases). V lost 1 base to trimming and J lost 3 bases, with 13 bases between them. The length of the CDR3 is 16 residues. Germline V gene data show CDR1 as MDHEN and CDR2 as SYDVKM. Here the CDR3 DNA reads TGTGCCAGCAGTTTATCGGCAGGGGATTACAATCAGCCCCAGCATTTT. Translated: CASSLSAGDYNQPQHF.

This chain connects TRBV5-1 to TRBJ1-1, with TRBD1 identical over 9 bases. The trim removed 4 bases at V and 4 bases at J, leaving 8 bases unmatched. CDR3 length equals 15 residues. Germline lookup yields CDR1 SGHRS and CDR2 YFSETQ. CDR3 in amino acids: CASSPGDRDITEAFF. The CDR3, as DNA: TGCGCCAGCAGCCCTGGGGACAGGGATATCACTGAAGCTTTCTTT.

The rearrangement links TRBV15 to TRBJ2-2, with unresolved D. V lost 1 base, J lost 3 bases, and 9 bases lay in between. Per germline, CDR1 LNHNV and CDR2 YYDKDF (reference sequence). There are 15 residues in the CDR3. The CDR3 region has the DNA TGTGCCACCAGCAGAGGTGAGACATACACCGGGGAGCTGTTTTTT. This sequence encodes CATSRGETYTGELFF.

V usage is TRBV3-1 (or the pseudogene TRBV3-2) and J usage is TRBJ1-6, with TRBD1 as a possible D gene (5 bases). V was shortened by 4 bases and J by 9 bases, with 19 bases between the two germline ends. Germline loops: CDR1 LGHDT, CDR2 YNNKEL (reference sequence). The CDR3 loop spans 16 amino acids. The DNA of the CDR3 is TGTGCCAGCAGCCTTGGGACGGACCCGCGGTCTTCACCCCTCCACTTT. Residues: CASSLGTDPRSSPLHF.

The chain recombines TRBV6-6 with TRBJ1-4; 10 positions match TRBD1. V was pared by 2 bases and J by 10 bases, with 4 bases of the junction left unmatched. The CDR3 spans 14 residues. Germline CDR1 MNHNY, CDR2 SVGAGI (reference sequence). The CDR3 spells CASSYDRGRTKLFF. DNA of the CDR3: TGTGCCAGCAGTTACGACAGGGGGCGGACAAAACTGTTTTTT.

This CDR3 reads CASSLNKGRDPNQPQHF. The CDR3 bases are TGTGCCAGCAGCTTAAACAAGGGCCGGGACCCCAATCAGCCCCAGCATTTT. The J gene is TRBJ1-5, the V gene TRBV7-3, with D possibly matching TRBD1 (5 bases). The germline CDR1 and CDR2 sequences are SGHTA and FQGTGA. This CDR3 is 17 amino acids long. Trimming stripped 1 base from V and 3 bases from J, with 16 bases between.

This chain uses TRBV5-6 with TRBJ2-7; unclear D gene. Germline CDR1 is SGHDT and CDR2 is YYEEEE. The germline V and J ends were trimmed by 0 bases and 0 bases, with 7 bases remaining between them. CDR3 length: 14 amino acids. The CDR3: CASSLVLSSYEQYF. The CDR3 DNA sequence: TGTGCCAGCAGCTTGGTCTTAAGCTCCTACGAGCAGTACTTC.

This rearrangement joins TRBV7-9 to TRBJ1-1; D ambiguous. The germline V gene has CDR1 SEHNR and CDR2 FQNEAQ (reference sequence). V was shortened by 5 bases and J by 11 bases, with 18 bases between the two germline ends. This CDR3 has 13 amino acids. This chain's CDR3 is CASSPASINFAFF. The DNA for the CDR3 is TGTGCCAGCAGCCCAGCCAGTATAAACTTTGCTTTCTTT.

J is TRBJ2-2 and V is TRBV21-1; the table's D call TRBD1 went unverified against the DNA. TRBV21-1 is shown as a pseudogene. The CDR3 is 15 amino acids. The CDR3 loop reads CASSRGDRGGGELFF. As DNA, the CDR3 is TGTGCCAGCAGCCGTGGGGACAGGGGTGGTGGGGAGCTGTTTTTT.

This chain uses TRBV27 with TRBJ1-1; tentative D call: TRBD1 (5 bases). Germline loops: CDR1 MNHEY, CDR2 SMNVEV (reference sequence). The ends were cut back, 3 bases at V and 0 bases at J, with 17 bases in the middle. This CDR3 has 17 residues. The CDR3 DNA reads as TGTGCCAGCAGTTTTCGGGTCGGGACGTCCATGAACACTGAAGCTTTCTTT. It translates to CASSFRVGTSMNTEAFF.

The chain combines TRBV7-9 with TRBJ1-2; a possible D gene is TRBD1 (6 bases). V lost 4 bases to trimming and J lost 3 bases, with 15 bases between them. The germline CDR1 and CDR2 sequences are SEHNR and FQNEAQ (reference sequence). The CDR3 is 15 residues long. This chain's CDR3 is CASSSSPGAYYGYTF. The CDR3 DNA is TGTGCCAGCAGCTCCAGCCCGGGGGCCTACTATGGCTACACCTTC.

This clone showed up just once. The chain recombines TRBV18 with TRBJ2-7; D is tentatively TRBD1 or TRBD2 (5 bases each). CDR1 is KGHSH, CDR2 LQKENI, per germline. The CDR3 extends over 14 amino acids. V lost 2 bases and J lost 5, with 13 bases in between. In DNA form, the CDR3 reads TGTGCCAGCTCACCATCATCAGGGACGAACGAGCAGTACTTC. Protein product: CASSPSSGTNEQYF.

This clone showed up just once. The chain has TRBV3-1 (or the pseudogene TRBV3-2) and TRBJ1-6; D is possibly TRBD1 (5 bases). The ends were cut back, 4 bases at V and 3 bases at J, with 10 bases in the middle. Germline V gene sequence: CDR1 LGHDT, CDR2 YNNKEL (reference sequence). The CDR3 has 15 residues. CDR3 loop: CASSLRQIYNSPLHF. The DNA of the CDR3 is TGTGCCAGCAGCCTACGACAGATCTATAATTCACCCCTCCACTTT.

The CDR3 reads CASSRNQGGNQPQHF. The CDR3 nucleotides read TGTGCCAGCAGTCGCAATCAGGGAGGCAATCAGCCCCAGCATTTT. The chain couples TRBV6-2 or TRBV6-3 to TRBJ1-5, with a possible D match to TRBD1 (5 bases). Trimming removed 5 bases at V and 2 bases at J, with 13 bases between. Germline-derived CDR1 and CDR2 are MNHEY and SVGEGT. The CDR3 extends over 15 amino acids.

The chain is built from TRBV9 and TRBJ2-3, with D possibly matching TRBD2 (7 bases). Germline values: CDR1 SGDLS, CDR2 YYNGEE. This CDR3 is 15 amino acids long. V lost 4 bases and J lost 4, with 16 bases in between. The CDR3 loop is CASSPGGGWADTQYF. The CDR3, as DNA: TGTGCCAGCAGCCCCGGCGGGGGCTGGGCAGATACGCAGTATTTT.

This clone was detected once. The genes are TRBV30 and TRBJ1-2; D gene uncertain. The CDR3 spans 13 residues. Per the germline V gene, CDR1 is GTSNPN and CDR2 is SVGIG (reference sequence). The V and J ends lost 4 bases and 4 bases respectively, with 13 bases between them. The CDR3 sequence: CAWTSEPIYGYTF. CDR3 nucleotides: TGTGCCTGGACATCGGAGCCGATCTATGGCTACACCTTC.

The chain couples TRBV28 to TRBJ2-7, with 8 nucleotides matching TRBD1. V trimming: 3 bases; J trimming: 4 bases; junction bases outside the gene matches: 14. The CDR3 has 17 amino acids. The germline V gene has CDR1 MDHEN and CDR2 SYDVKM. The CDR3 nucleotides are TGTGCCAGCAGTTTCCGCACGTCAGGGGGCTCGGGTTACGAGCAGTACTTC. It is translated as CASSFRTSGGSGYEQYF.